The clone carrying this T cell receptor beta chain has more than one count but fewer than ten. Into CD45RA+ naive and CD45RA-negative memory subsets, the CD4+ cells were split. Trimming removed 4 bases from V and 6 bases from J, with 11 bases in between. Germline CDR1 reads SGHRS; CDR2 reads YFSETQ. CDR3 length: 13 residues. This sample is part of a study of shared clonotypes between healthy human individuals. In the study overall: Donors were a couple of women and a few men aged 18 to 49.

Sequenced by immunoSEQ multiplex PCR; TCRdb stores in-frame clones only, minus some. The sample has 740,000 or so clones, around 78% seen once; the top ten hold around 1.8%. What was sequenced was memory CD4+ T cells sorted from blood. Described subset: CD45RA-negative fraction. The chain links TRBV5-1 to TRBJ2-1; D perhaps matches TRBD2 (7 bases). The TCR comes from a woman in her twenties or thirties in good health. The CDR3 is CASSRGDTNEQFF. The DNA of the CDR3 is TGCGCCAGCAGCCGGGGGGACACCAATGAGCAGTTCTTC.